This T cell receptor beta chain was obtained from a study of CXCR3-negative and CXCR3-positive naive CD8 T cells. Findings and limits, study-wide: Cryopreservation partially lowered CXCR3 expression, so most assays used fresh PBMCs. Sequencing showed both naive subsets with comparably high diversity, and memory CD8+ cells much lower.

UMI-tagged TRB cDNA libraries were built via 5' RACE. Each CDR3 protein gets one entry in TCRdb, which reprocessed the 5' RACE reads and gives no DNA. This table lists tens of thousands of distinct CDR3 sequences. In triplicate, each CD8+ T cell subset was sorted at 250,000 to 350,000 cells per replicate. Turning to this clonotype: Its target is unknown.

The sample comprised memory CD8+ T cells from blood. The sequence was obtained from a human donor in good health. Some clones in this sample may be carry-over from other donors' samples.

The CDR3 here is CASSLSAGSTDTQYF. This chain links TRBV7-3 with TRBJ2-3; absent DNA, TCRdb's TRBD2 call cannot be checked. Germline assignment: CDR1 SGHTA and CDR2 FQGTGA. This CDR3 region has 15 residues.